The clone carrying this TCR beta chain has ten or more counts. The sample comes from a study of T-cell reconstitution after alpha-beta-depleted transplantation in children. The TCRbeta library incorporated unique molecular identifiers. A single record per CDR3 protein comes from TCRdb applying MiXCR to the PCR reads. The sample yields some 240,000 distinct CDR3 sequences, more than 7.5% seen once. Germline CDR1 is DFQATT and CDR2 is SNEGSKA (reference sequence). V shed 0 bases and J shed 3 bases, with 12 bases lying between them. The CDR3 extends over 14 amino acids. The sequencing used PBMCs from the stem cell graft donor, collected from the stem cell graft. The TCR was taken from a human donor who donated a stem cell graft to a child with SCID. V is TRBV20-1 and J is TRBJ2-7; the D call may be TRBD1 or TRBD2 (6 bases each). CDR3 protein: CSARDGGGHYEQYF. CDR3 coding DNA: TGCAGTGCTAGAGACGGTGGGGGGCACTACGAGCAGTACTTC.